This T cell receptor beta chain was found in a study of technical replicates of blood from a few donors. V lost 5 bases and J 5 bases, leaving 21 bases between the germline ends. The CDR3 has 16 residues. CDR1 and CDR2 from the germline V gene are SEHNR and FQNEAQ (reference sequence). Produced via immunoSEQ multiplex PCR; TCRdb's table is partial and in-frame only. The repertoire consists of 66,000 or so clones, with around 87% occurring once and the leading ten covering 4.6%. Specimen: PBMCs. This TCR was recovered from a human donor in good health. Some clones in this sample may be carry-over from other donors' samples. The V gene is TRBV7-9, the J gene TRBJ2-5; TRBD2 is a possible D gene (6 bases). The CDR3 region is CASSIPLGEAWETQYF. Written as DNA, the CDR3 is TGTGCCAGCAGCATCCCGCTGGGGGAGGCATGGGAGACCCAGTACTTC.